Below, 6 T cell receptor beta chains from the same sample are listed, as sequenced in a study of blood T cell repertoires in COVID-19. The method was immunoSEQ multiplex PCR; TCRdb's version includes in-frame clones alone and lacks a portion of them. There are about 180,000 clones in the sample; approximately 89% occur only once, and under 3% lies in the top ten. Sequences were obtained from PBMCs or T cells enriched from blood (not recorded which). Receptor source: a woman between 35 and 50 years old with acute COVID-19.

CDR3 DNA: TGTGCCAGCAGAGAAAAGACAGGTAACACTGAAGCTTTCTTT. This encodes CASREKTGNTEAFF. The genes are TRBV2 and TRBJ1-1, with TRBD1 as a possible D gene (6 bases). V lost 6 bases to trimming and J lost 2 bases, with 13 bases between them. Germline values: CDR1 SNHLY, CDR2 FYNNEI. The CDR3 loop spans 14 amino acids.

The chain joins TRBV7-6 to TRBJ2-5, with D hard to call. Germline V gene data show CDR1 as SGHVS and CDR2 as FNYEAQ. CDR3 size: 15 residues. Between the trimmed V and J ends, which lost 0 bases and 5 bases, there was a span of 13 bases. Here the CDR3 reads CASSLAVMARETQYF. The CDR3 DNA reads as TGTGCCAGCAGCTTAGCGGTTATGGCCCGCGAGACCCAGTACTTC. Full variable domain (rest looked up from reference TRBV7-6 and TRBJ2-5): GAGVSQSPRYKVTKRGQDVALRCDPISGHVSLYWYRQALGQGPEFLTYFNYEAQQDKSGLPNDRFSAERPEGSISTLTIQRTEQRDSAMYRCASSLAVMARETQYFGPGTRLLVL.

The chain has TRBV9 and TRBJ2-7, with a weak D call TRBD1 (6 bases). Germline V lookup: CDR1 SGDLS, CDR2 YYNGEE. This CDR3 is built from 14 residues. Trimming shortened V by 4 bases and J by 2 bases, and 13 bases separated the two germline ends. The CDR3 protein is CASSPHRDTYEQYF. CDR3 DNA sequence: TGTGCCAGCAGCCCTCACCGGGACACCTACGAGCAGTACTTC.

The chain combines TRBV30 with TRBJ2-7, with 10 bases identical to TRBD2. J was trimmed by 2 bases and V by 4 bases; bases with no gene match: 11. This CDR3 is built from 16 residues. Germline lookup yields CDR1 GTSNPN and CDR2 SVGIG (reference sequence). The CDR3 protein is CAWTDLAGVHPYEQYF. The CDR3 nucleotides read TGTGCCTGGACGGATCTAGCGGGAGTACACCCCTACGAGCAGTACTTC.

The rearrangement links TRBV5-4 to TRBJ2-3; 8 bases are a match to TRBD2. There are 16 residues in the CDR3. Losses at the gene ends were 4 bases for V and 5 bases for J; bases not matched to a gene: 12. Germline values: CDR1 SGHNT, CDR2 YYREEE (reference sequence). The CDR3 is CASSLEGGRGGDTQYF. The CDR3 region has the DNA TGTGCCAGCAGCCTCGAAGGGGGTCGGGGGGGAGATACGCAGTATTTT.

This clone appeared once. The V and J genes are TRBV3-1 (or the pseudogene TRBV3-2) and TRBJ2-3; D unclear. Germline V gene lookup returns CDR1 LGHDT and CDR2 YNNKEL (reference sequence). Trimming removed 3 bases from V and 6 bases from J, with 10 bases in between. The CDR3 is 13 amino acids. The CDR3 DNA follows: TGTGCCAGCAGCCACTCAGTGTCGGATACGCAGTATTTT. Translated, it gives CASSHSVSDTQYF.